Listed below are T cell receptor beta chains from one sample, sequenced in a study of T cells expressing NK-cell markers. TCRdb reprocessed the 5' RACE reads; each CDR3 protein has one entry and no DNA is given. The listing contains 500,000 to 700,000 distinct CDR3 sequences. Material for sequencing was blood T cells: a sorted CD56 or NKG2C T cell subset, CD4+ or CD8+ T cells, or bulk PBMC T cells (not recorded which). The receptors come from a man younger than 30 in good health. Both conserved end residues are part of each CDR3. Each record gives: CDR3 length, J gene, V gene, CDR3 protein.

len: 13; j_gene: TRBJ2-1; v_gene: TRBV28; CDR3aa: CASSLSRGAQQFF
len: 12; j_gene: TRBJ2-7; v_gene: TRBV10-3; CDR3aa: CAISESWVEQYF
len: 14; j_gene: TRBJ2-5; v_gene: TRBV20-1; CDR3aa: CSPLAGGLQETQYF
len: 17; j_gene: TRBJ1-1; v_gene: TRBV5-1; CDR3aa: CASSLFGQGATNTEAFF
len: 15; j_gene: TRBJ2-1; v_gene: TRBV12-3/TRBV12-4; CDR3aa: CASSLLAGSYNEQFF
len: 11; j_gene: TRBJ2-2; v_gene: TRBV2; CDR3aa: CASSGTGELFF
len: 18; j_gene: TRBJ1-5; v_gene: TRBV4-2; CDR3aa: CASSQSGTDLYSNQPQHF
len: 13; j_gene: TRBJ2-7; v_gene: TRBV5-6; CDR3aa: CASSPREDYEQYF
len: 17; j_gene: TRBJ2-6; v_gene: TRBV2; CDR3aa: CASSLRTASSGANVLTF
len: 12; j_gene: TRBJ2-1; v_gene: TRBV5-1; CDR3aa: CASSSETGIYFF
len: 16; j_gene: TRBJ2-2; v_gene: TRBV15; CDR3aa: CATSPHGGRGAGELFF
len: 15; j_gene: TRBJ2-5; v_gene: TRBV29-1; CDR3aa: CSVEDRRNYQETQYF
len: 15; j_gene: TRBJ2-2; v_gene: TRBV7-8; CDR3aa: CASSADLQGLGELFF
len: 16; j_gene: TRBJ2-5; v_gene: TRBV7-2; CDR3aa: CASSSIPISGRETQYF
len: 15; j_gene: TRBJ1-1; v_gene: TRBV12-3/TRBV12-4; CDR3aa: CASRAPGRYNTEAFF
len: 11; j_gene: TRBJ2-7; v_gene: TRBV5-5; CDR3aa: CASGGIYEQYF
len: 11; j_gene: TRBJ2-3; v_gene: TRBV5-1; CDR3aa: CASAITDTQYF
len: 15; j_gene: TRBJ2-1; v_gene: TRBV4-2; CDR3aa: CASSQAGTAYNEQFF
len: 16; j_gene: TRBJ2-2; v_gene: TRBV5-1; CDR3aa: CASSGPGPGGTGELFF
len: 15; j_gene: TRBJ2-5; v_gene: TRBV6-1; CDR3aa: CASTQTTYQQETQYF
len: 13; j_gene: TRBJ1-2; v_gene: TRBV19; CDR3aa: CASSWEKNYGYTF
len: 14; j_gene: TRBJ2-4; v_gene: TRBV5-1; CDR3aa: CASSPGTAPDIQYF
len: 15; j_gene: TRBJ1-2; v_gene: TRBV20-1; CDR3aa: CSAQQPPAANYGYTF
len: 15; j_gene: TRBJ2-1; v_gene: TRBV5-1; CDR3aa: CASSLAQLAGGEQFF
len: 14; j_gene: TRBJ2-3; v_gene: TRBV15; CDR3aa: CATSRDRAGDTQYF
len: 15; j_gene: TRBJ2-7; v_gene: TRBV12-3/TRBV12-4; CDR3aa: CASSLFRARIDEQYF
len: 15; j_gene: TRBJ2-3; v_gene: TRBV6-5; CDR3aa: CASSYQGTSTDTQYF
len: 15; j_gene: TRBJ2-1; v_gene: TRBV15; CDR3aa: CATSRATGTSTEQFF
len: 14; j_gene: TRBJ1-6; v_gene: TRBV12-3/TRBV12-4; CDR3aa: CASSAGTGWSTLHF
len: 17; j_gene: TRBJ2-6; v_gene: TRBV27; CDR3aa: CASSYSMILTGANVLTF
len: 14; j_gene: TRBJ2-7; v_gene: TRBV5-6; CDR3aa: CASSQGQPSYEQYF
len: 15; j_gene: TRBJ2-2; v_gene: TRBV6-2/TRBV6-3; CDR3aa: CASRPRAAGPGELFF
len: 15; j_gene: TRBJ1-1; v_gene: TRBV5-1; CDR3aa: CASSLSQRVGTEAFF
len: 12; j_gene: TRBJ1-2; v_gene: TRBV6-2/TRBV6-3; CDR3aa: CATAAGDYGYTF
len: 18; j_gene: TRBJ1-2; v_gene: TRBV29-1; CDR3aa: CSVEGSGTGGAKGYGYTF
len: 16; j_gene: TRBJ2-1; v_gene: TRBV7-6; CDR3aa: CASSPRGLAEHNEQFF
len: 14; j_gene: TRBJ2-7; v_gene: TRBV5-1; CDR3aa: CASSSDSQLYEQYF
len: 14; j_gene: TRBJ1-5; v_gene: TRBV27; CDR3aa: CASRTGGSNQPQHF